These 8 T cell receptor beta chains came from one sample sequenced in a study of lymphopenia after photon versus proton radiotherapy. Produced via immunoSEQ multiplex PCR; TCRdb's table is partial and in-frame only. The profile shows around 15,000 clones, 80% to 90% of them singletons. Specimen: peripheral blood, collected from a patient treated with proton-based radiotherapy. The receptors shown here come from a woman aged 60-70 years with cholangiocarcinoma. Some clones in this sample may be carry-over from other donors' samples.

In nucleotides, the CDR3 is TGTGCCAGCAGTGGAGTGGGGGGGGGAGTCCTTCGCCAGCATTTT. It yields the protein CASSGVGGGVLRQHF. The rearrangement links TRBV2 to TRBJ1-5; TRBD1 is a possible D gene (5 bases). Trimming pared 4 bases from V and 12 bases from J, leaving 22 bases between. CDR1 SNHLY and CDR2 FYNNEI come from the germline V gene. This CDR3 has 15 residues.

V is TRBV6-5 and J is TRBJ1-1; perhaps TRBD1 as D (5 bases). There are 13 residues in the CDR3. CDR1 is MNHEY, CDR2 SVGAGI, per germline. V dropped 5 bases and J dropped 3 bases, with 10 bases sitting between them. The CDR3, as DNA: TGTGCCAGCAGTCTCCAGGGTGACACTGAAGCTTTCTTT. Its translation is CASSLQGDTEAFF.

V is TRBV28 and J is TRBJ2-6, with D unresolved. Germline CDR1 and CDR2: MDHEN and SYDVKM. The V gene lost 2 bases and the J gene lost 0 bases, with 8 bases spanning the gap. The CDR3 is made up of 16 amino acids. This chain's CDR3 is CASSLRVSSGANVLTF. The CDR3 DNA is TGTGCCAGCAGTTTAAGGGTCTCCTCTGGGGCCAACGTCCTGACTTTC.

This clone appeared once. This chain joins TRBV2 and TRBJ1-2, with D perhaps matching TRBD1 (6 bases). CDR1 is SNHLY and CDR2 is FYNNEI in the germline V gene. There are 15 residues in the CDR3. The V gene lost 3 bases and the J gene lost 4 bases, with 15 bases spanning the gap. This chain's CDR3 is CASSETGPGGYGYTF. CDR3 bases: TGTGCCAGCAGTGAGACAGGACCTGGGGGCTATGGCTACACCTTC. Complete variable domain (other parts from reference TRBV2 and TRBJ1-2): EPEVTQTPSHQVTQMGQEVILRCVPISNHLYFYWYRQILGQKVEFLVSFYNNEISEKSEIFDDQFSVERPDGSNFTLKIRSTKLEDSAMYFCASSETGPGGYGYTFGSGTRLTVV.

The chain uses TRBV7-7 and TRBJ2-2; D call uncertain. Per the germline V gene, CDR1 is SSHAT and CDR2 is FNYEAQ (reference sequence). The V end lost 5 bases, the J end lost 8 bases, and 12 bases lay between the germline ends. CDR3 size: 13 residues. Here the CDR3 DNA reads TGTGCCAGCAGCCCCGGTAATGCGGGGGAGCTGTTTTTT. Its protein product is CASSPGNAGELFF.

The table lists this clone with a count of one. The chain combines TRBV4-1 with TRBJ2-1; 10 positions agree with TRBD2. The CDR3 runs 17 residues. The V gene end was trimmed by 0 bases and the J gene end by 4 bases; junction bases not matched to a gene: 6. CDR1 and CDR2 from the germline V gene are MGHRA and YSYEKL. CDR3 protein: CASSQESGRGSYNEQFF. The CDR3 DNA follows: TGCGCCAGCAGCCAAGAGAGCGGGAGGGGGAGTTACAATGAGCAGTTCTTC.

This clone was counted a single time. The chain uses TRBV18 and TRBJ2-5; a possible D gene is TRBD1 (7 bases). V was shortened by 7 bases and J by 5 bases, with 14 bases between the two germline ends. Per the germline V gene, CDR1 is KGHSH and CDR2 is LQKENI. The CDR3 is made up of 13 amino acids. Written as DNA, the CDR3 is TGTGCCAGCTACTTTCCAGGGGGGGAGACCCAGTACTTC. It codes for CASYFPGGETQYF.

The rearrangement uses TRBV2 and TRBJ2-3; D uncertain. Germline assignment: CDR1 SNHLY and CDR2 FYNNEI. The CDR3 is made up of 11 amino acids. Trimming pared 9 bases from V and 6 bases from J, leaving 10 bases between. The CDR3 region has the DNA TGTGCCAGTAGTACTGTGGATACGCAGTATTTT. Protein sequence: CASSTVDTQYF. The variable domain in full, with the rest retrieved from reference TRBV2 and TRBJ2-3, is EPEVTQTPSHQVTQMGQEVILRCVPISNHLYFYWYRQILGQKVEFLVSFYNNEISEKSEIFDDQFSVERPDGSNFTLKIRSTKLEDSAMYFCASSTVDTQYFGPGTRLTVL.